The 17 T cell receptor beta chains in this list originate from one sample, sequenced in a study of regulatory T cells in long-lasting Graves disease. Regarding time point: persistent/refractory GD, antithyroid drugs over 5 years with positive TRAb. PBMCs provided the RNA from which the TCR library was made. TCR beta libraries were built with iRepertoire HTBI primers and Arm-PCR of CDR3 regions. TCRdb processed the multiplex PCR reads anew with MiXCR; each CDR3 protein has one entry. Of approximately 380,000 distinct CDR3 sequences detected, more than 20% appear once; the ten largest clones hold around 20%. This specimen was peripheral blood mononuclear cells (PBMCs), taken when the disease was refractory, from a patient treated with antithyroid drugs. These receptors were taken from a female donor with Graves disease.

The table lists this clonotype with a few counts. V is TRBV29-1 and J is TRBJ1-6; unclear D gene. CDR1 and CDR2 from the germline V gene are SQVTM and ANQGSEA. The CDR3 is made up of 13 amino acids. The V end was cut by 5 bases, the J end by 9 bases, with 14 bases between. CDR3 residues: CSVQDGQGSPLHF. The CDR3 nucleotides are TGCAGCGTTCAGGACGGTCAAGGTTCACCCCTCCACTTT.

This clonotype has a count of ten or more. The J gene is TRBJ1-1, the V gene TRBV28; maybe TRBD1 (5 bases). V gave up 2 bases and J gave up 1 base, with 8 bases separating them. The germline V gene encodes CDR1 MDHEN and CDR2 SYDVKM. The length of the CDR3 is 14 residues. The CDR3 reads CASSLPRANTEAFF. For the CDR3, the DNA is TGTGCCAGCAGTTTACCCAGGGCGAACACTGAAGCTTTCTTT.

This clonotype was seen ten or more times. The chain has TRBV5-1 and TRBJ1-2; 8 bases are a match to TRBD1. J gave up 8 bases and V 3 bases, and 6 bases lay outside the gene matches. In germline, CDR1 is SGHRS, CDR2 YFSETQ. The CDR3 consists of 13 residues. CDR3 in amino acids: CASSSPGGGGYTF. The CDR3, as DNA: TGCGCCAGCAGCTCCCCAGGGGGCGGCGGCTACACCTTC.

This clonotype was found many times. The gene calls are TRBV27 and TRBJ1-2, with D perhaps TRBD1 (5 bases). This CDR3 is 17 amino acids long. Germline V CDR1 and CDR2: MNHEY, SMNVEV (reference sequence). V shed 6 bases and J shed 3 bases, with 23 bases lying between them. As DNA, the CDR3 is TGTGCCAGCAGCCCAAGCGAGGGGAATATGGGGGACTATGGCTACACCTTC. Encoded protein: CASSPSEGNMGDYGYTF.

The chain joins TRBV6-5 to TRBJ1-4; D not resolved. V dropped 6 bases and J dropped 0 bases, with 11 bases sitting between them. Germline CDR1 is MNHEY and CDR2 is SVGAGI. The CDR3 is 15 residues long. This CDR3 reads CASRYLGATNEKLFF. The CDR3 nucleotides are TGTGCCAGCAGATACCTGGGCGCAACTAATGAAAAACTGTTTTTT.

The rearrangement joins TRBV20-1 to TRBJ1-1; D possibly corresponds to TRBD1 (5 bases). This CDR3 comprises 12 residues. Germline-derived CDR1 and CDR2 are DFQATT and SNEGSKA (reference sequence). Deletions cut 2 bases from V and 6 bases from J, with 10 bases between. The CDR3 coding sequence is TGCAGTGCTAGACAGGGTGTAGCTGAAGCTTTCTTT. Protein sequence: CSARQGVAEAFF.

This clonotype has more than one count but fewer than ten. CDR3 in DNA: TGTGCCAGTGCCTCTGCACTGAACACTGAAGCTTTCTTT. Amino acid sequence: CASASALNTEAFF. This chain joins TRBV19 and TRBJ1-1; D is unclear. Germline lookup yields CDR1 LNHDA and CDR2 SQIVND (reference sequence). The CDR3 has 13 residues. V shed 8 bases and J shed 0 bases, with 10 bases lying between them.

The sample holds many counts of this clonotype. J is TRBJ2-7 and V is TRBV7-2; TRBD1 agrees at 8 bases. Germline V gene sequence: CDR1 SGHTA, CDR2 FQGNSA. This CDR3 spans 15 amino acids. Germline trimming cut 4 bases from V and 4 bases from J; bases unmatched to any gene: 9. The CDR3: CASSSMTGEGYEQYF. The CDR3 coding sequence is TGTGCCAGCAGCTCAATGACAGGGGAAGGTTACGAGCAGTACTTC.

With regard to this clonotype: This may stem from a read error, because a much larger clone lies one nucleotide away. This chain uses TRBV28 with TRBJ2-1; a weak D match, TRBD1 (5 bases). The V gene lost 2 bases and the J gene lost 4 bases, with 21 bases spanning the gap. Germline CDR1 and CDR2: MDHEN and SYDVKM. The CDR3 contains 18 residues. For the CDR3, the DNA is TGTGCCAGCAGTTTAGTCACAGGATTTGGGCAGATGTACAATGAGCAGTTCTTC. The encoded protein is CASSLVTGFGQMYNEQFF.

At least ten counts were recorded for this clonotype. V and J are TRBV7-3 and TRBJ1-1; D is possibly TRBD1 (5 bases). Trimming left V 4 bases short and J 3 bases short, with 9 bases between. Germline values: CDR1 SGHTA, CDR2 FQGTGA. CDR3 length: 13 residues. CDR3 in DNA: TGTGCCAGCAGCTACGACAGAGACACTGAAGCTTTCTTT. Protein: CASSYDRDTEAFF.

This clonotype appeared many times. V and J are TRBV11-2 and TRBJ2-7, with D possibly TRBD1 on 7 matching bases. CDR1 is SGHAT, CDR2 FQNNGV, per germline. The CDR3 loop spans 14 amino acids. V was trimmed by 2 bases and J by 4 bases, leaving 12 bases between them. CDR3 in DNA: TGTGCCAGCAGCTTACAGGGGGGAGCGTACGAGCAGTACTTC. This encodes CASSLQGGAYEQYF.

V gene TRBV12-3 or TRBV12-4 combines with J gene TRBJ2-2, with D perhaps TRBD2 (5 bases). V was cut by 5 bases and J by 4 bases, with 8 bases left in between. This CDR3 has 13 amino acids. The CDR3 DNA follows: TGTGCCAGCAGTGGGGAGCCCACCGGGGAGCTGTTTTTT. It encodes CASSGEPTGELFF.

In its sample, this clonotype was seen a few times. The rearrangement uses TRBV11-2 and TRBJ2-2; D possibly matches TRBD1 or TRBD2 (6 bases each). This CDR3 contains 16 residues. The germline CDR1 and CDR2 sequences are SGHAT and FQNNGV. Trimming pared 5 bases from V and 7 bases from J, leaving 20 bases between. The CDR3 DNA follows: TGTGCCAGCAGCCCAGGGGTGACAGCCGGGGGCGGGGAGCTGTTTTTT. Translating gives CASSPGVTAGGGELFF.

This clonotype was picked up many times. The genes are TRBV6-2 or TRBV6-3 and TRBJ2-6; TRBD1 aligns across 10 bases. With 4 bases clipped from V and 0 bases from J, the junction kept 3 bases outside the gene matches. Germline-derived CDR1 and CDR2 are MNHEY and SVGEGT. There are 17 residues in the CDR3. For the CDR3, the DNA is TGTGCCAGCAGTTGGGACAGGGGAAGCTCTGGGGCCAACGTCCTGACTTTC. Translating gives CASSWDRGSSGANVLTF.

The chain joins TRBV6-9 to TRBJ2-4; no firm D call. Between the trimmed V and J ends, which lost 3 bases and 8 bases, there was a span of 5 bases. The CDR3 spans 11 residues. Per germline, CDR1 MNHGY and CDR2 SVAAGI. The CDR3 DNA reads as TGTGCCAGCAGTTACGCGGACATTCAGTACTTC. Translation: CASSYADIQYF.

This clonotype was found a few times. One base away lies a much larger clone, so this may be a sequencing read error. The missing conserved phenylalanine or tryptophan at the end of this CDR3 makes a read error likely. The V call is TRBV7-2, the J call TRBJ2-5; 11 positions agree with TRBD2. Germline values: CDR1 SGHTA, CDR2 FQGNSA. This CDR3 region has 17 residues. The ends lost 5 bases at V and 5 bases at J; junction bases unmatched: 13. The CDR3 DNA reads TGTGCCAGCAGCATCCTCGGGACTAGCGGCAGTTTGGAGACCCAGTACCTC. Protein: CASSILGTSGSLETQYL.

This clonotype was seen ten or more times. This chain joins TRBV6-1 and TRBJ2-7; no reliable D call. Germline CDR1 and CDR2: MNHNS and SASEGT. The CDR3 sequence is 13 residues long. Trimming stripped 6 bases from V and 5 bases from J, with 14 bases between. This CDR3 reads CASRPPFVDEQYF. DNA for the CDR3: TGTGCCAGCAGACCCCCATTCGTGGACGAGCAGTACTTC.